The 27 T cell receptor beta chains presented below share a single source sample, sequenced in a study of regulatory T cells in long-lasting Graves disease. Arm-PCR of CDR3 regions with iRepertoire HTBI primers generated TCR beta libraries. One entry per CDR3 protein results from TCRdb running MiXCR on the multiplex PCR reads. This repertoire shows under 400,000 distinct CDR3 sequences, 16% found once; its top ten account for about 27%. Time point given: newly diagnosed GD, antithyroid drugs for less than 3 months. The TCR library was made from RNA that had been extracted from PBMCs in TRIzol. These same data were also listed under a study on T cells in Graves' hyperthyroidism and ophthalmopathy.

The material was peripheral blood mononuclear cells (PBMCs), obtained at new diagnosis, from a patient treated with antithyroid drugs. The receptors were sampled from a man aged 40-49 years with Graves disease.

This clonotype was detected many times. This chain connects TRBV7-2 to TRBJ2-2; D unclear. The CDR3 length is 15 residues. V lost 0 bases and J 4 bases, leaving 9 bases between the germline ends. CDR1 is SGHTA and CDR2 is FQGNSA in the germline V gene. The CDR3 DNA is TGTGCCAGCAGCTTAGCGTTGGCCGCCACCGGGGAGCTGTTTTTT. This gives the protein CASSLALAATGELFF.

This clonotype came up many times. The rearrangement joins TRBV12-3 or TRBV12-4 to TRBJ2-2; TRBD1 or TRBD2 may be the D gene (5 bases each). V was clipped by 7 bases and J by 7 bases, with 16 bases between them. This CDR3 region has 14 residues. CDR3 in DNA: TGTGCCAGCACCTTCTTGGGGGTGGGCGGGGAGCTGTTTTTT. It codes for CASTFLGVGGELFF.

This clonotype was counted at least ten times. The V and J genes are TRBV12-3 or TRBV12-4 and TRBJ2-5; 11 bases align to TRBD1. V was clipped by 4 bases and J by 5 bases; unmatched bases: 6. There are 15 residues in the CDR3. Here the CDR3 reads CASSSRTGGPETQYF. Here the CDR3 DNA reads TGTGCCAGCAGTTCCCGGACAGGGGGCCCCGAGACCCAGTACTTC.

There are many counts of this clonotype. V is TRBV28 and J is TRBJ2-1; the D is unclear. The ends were cut back, 8 bases at V and 5 bases at J, with 19 bases in the middle. CDR3 length: 15 amino acids. Looked up from germline, CDR1 is MDHEN and CDR2 is SYDVKM. The CDR3 is CASSPTAHFHNEQFF. CDR3 sequence (DNA): TGTGCCAGCTCACCCACAGCCCACTTTCACAATGAGCAGTTCTTC. The variable domain in full, completed from reference TRBV28 and TRBJ2-1, reads DVKVTQSSRYLVKRTGEKVFLECVQDMDHENMFWYRQDPGLGLRLIYFSYDVKMKEKGDIPEGYSVSREKKERFSLILESASTNQTSMYLCASSPTAHFHNEQFFGPGTRLTVL.

A few counts support this clonotype. The rearrangement uses TRBV27 and TRBJ1-5; D is ambiguous. The CDR3 runs to 14 residues. The germline V and J ends were trimmed by 7 bases and 0 bases, with 10 bases remaining between them. Per germline, CDR1 MNHEY and CDR2 SMNVEV (reference sequence). This CDR3 reads CASIAVYSNQPQHF. In DNA form, the CDR3 reads TGTGCCAGCATAGCAGTATATAGCAATCAGCCCCAGCATTTT.

In its sample, this clonotype was seen many times. The chain employs TRBV3-1 and TRBJ1-6, with unresolved D. CDR3 length: 12 residues. Trimming stripped 4 bases from V and 9 bases from J, with 7 bases between. Germline-derived CDR1 and CDR2 are LGHDT and YNNKEL (reference sequence). The chain's CDR3 is CASSRRSSPLHF. The CDR3 DNA is TGTGCCAGCAGCCGAAGGTCTTCACCCCTCCACTTT.

In this sample, this clonotype turned up a few times. The V gene is TRBV30, the J gene TRBJ2-2; TRBD1 matches 8 bases. CDR3 size: 14 residues. The germline V gene encodes CDR1 GTSNPN and CDR2 SVGIG (reference sequence). The J segment lost 5 bases and the V segment lost 1 base, leaving 3 bases of the junction unmatched. CDR3 sequence reads: CAWSGTGRTGELFF. CDR3 sequence (DNA): TGTGCCTGGAGTGGGACAGGGAGGACCGGGGAGCTGTTTTTT.

This clonotype was counted many times. The chain couples TRBV2 to TRBJ2-1; 8 nucleotides match TRBD1. The CDR3 contains 14 residues. V dropped 11 bases and J dropped 6; count of bases not matched to a gene: 12. Germline CDR1 is SNHLY and CDR2 is FYNNEI. The CDR3 DNA follows: TGTGCCGACGGCGGATGGCAGGGGGCCAATGAGCAGTTCTTC. Its protein is CADGGWQGANEQFF.

The chain recombines TRBV7-9 with TRBJ1-2, with D possibly TRBD1 on 6 matching bases. V was clipped by 5 bases and J by 8 bases, with 15 bases between them. The CDR3 has 13 amino acids. Germline V gene sequence: CDR1 SEHNR, CDR2 FQNEAQ (reference sequence). CDR3 sequence (DNA): TGTGCCAGCAGCCTTACAGGGAACACCGGCTACACCTTC. It codes for CASSLTGNTGYTF.

As for this clonotype: A much larger clone lies one base from this, so it may be a read error. The gene calls are TRBV20-1 and TRBJ2-1, with D perhaps being TRBD1 or TRBD2 (5 bases each). This CDR3 has 15 amino acids. From germline, CDR1 is DFQATT and CDR2 SNEGSKA (reference sequence). V gave up 0 bases and J gave up 10 bases, with 19 bases separating them. This CDR3 reads CSAREWLALRGEQFF. The CDR3 nucleotides are TGCAGTGCTAGAGAGTGGCTCGCGTTGAGGGGCGAGCAGTTCTTC.

V gene TRBV5-5 combines with J gene TRBJ2-7; 11 nucleotides match TRBD1. J was trimmed by 4 bases and V by 5 bases; bases with no gene match: 5. CDR3 length: 14 amino acids. CDR1 and CDR2 from the germline V gene are SGHKS and YYEKEE (reference sequence). For the CDR3, the DNA is TGTGCCAGCAGACACGGGACAGGGGGGTACGAGCAGTACTTC. This encodes CASRHGTGGYEQYF.

CDR3 sequence (DNA): TGCAGTGCTAGAGACGTCAGCGGGATTGCGTACGAGCAGTACTTC. Amino acid sequence: CSARDVSGIAYEQYF. The J gene is TRBJ2-7, the V gene TRBV20-1; 7 nucleotides line up with TRBD2. Trimming took 0 bases from V and 4 from J; bases not matched to a gene: 9. Germline CDR1 is DFQATT and CDR2 is SNEGSKA (reference sequence). CDR3 length: 15 residues.

This clonotype was observed a few times. A much larger clone differs from this one at a single base, so this may be a read error. This rearrangement joins TRBV11-2 to TRBJ2-7; weak D call: TRBD1 (6 bases). The CDR3 covers 15 residues. Germline V gene sequence: CDR1 SGHAT, CDR2 FQNNGV. CDR3 loop: CASSLEPGTPYEQCF. The CDR3 DNA reads as TGTGCCAGCAGCTTAGAGCCGGGGACACCCTACGAGCAGTGCTTC.

This clonotype was seen many times. V usage is TRBV7-2 and J usage is TRBJ2-3; no reliable D call. This CDR3 is 14 amino acids long. The V end was cut by 0 bases, the J end by 1 base, with 5 bases between. CDR1 SGHTA and CDR2 FQGNSA come from the germline V gene. The CDR3 is CASSLAFGTDTQYF. CDR3 nucleotide sequence: TGTGCCAGCAGCTTAGCGTTCGGCACAGATACGCAGTATTTT.

This rearrangement joins TRBV14 to TRBJ1-2, with D possibly TRBD1 on 5 matching bases. V shed 0 bases and J shed 5 bases, with 16 bases lying between them. CDR1 SGHDN and CDR2 FVKESK come from the germline V gene. This CDR3 spans 16 amino acids. Written as DNA, the CDR3 is TGTGCCAGCAGCCAAGACGGGACGAACTTGGGGTATGGCTACACCTTC. Its translation is CASSQDGTNLGYGYTF.

The chain joins TRBV28 to TRBJ2-7; no reliable D call. The V gene lost 4 bases and the J gene lost 4 bases, with 8 bases spanning the gap. The V gene's germline CDR1 is MDHEN and CDR2 SYDVKM. CDR3 size: 12 residues. CDR3 nucleotide sequence: TGTGCCAGCAGTTCTCGGCGGTACGAGCAGTACTTC. Its translation is CASSSRRYEQYF.

This clonotype has at least ten counts. The V and J genes are TRBV3-1 and TRBJ2-3; D gene uncertain. V gave up 1 base and J gave up 10 bases, with 12 bases separating them. The CDR3 loop spans 13 amino acids. Germline CDR1 LGHDT, CDR2 YNNKEL (reference sequence). CDR3 coding DNA: TGTGCCAGCAGCCAAGCGCAGGAAACTGCGCAGTATTTT. Translated, it gives CASSQAQETAQYF.

This clonotype was seen a few times. The chain recombines TRBV5-1 with TRBJ2-3; D remains unclear. V was shortened by 2 bases and J by 2 bases, with 3 bases between the two germline ends. CDR3 length equals 12 residues. Germline assignment: CDR1 SGHRS and CDR2 YFSETQ. In DNA form, the CDR3 reads TGCGCCAGCAGCTTTAACACAGATACGCAGTATTTT. Translation gives CASSFNTDTQYF.

V usage is TRBV10-1 and J usage is TRBJ1-1, with D hard to call. Germline loops: CDR1 WNHNN, CDR2 SYGVQD (reference sequence). V dropped 5 bases and J dropped 2 bases, with 9 bases sitting between them. The CDR3 has 13 residues. This CDR3 reads CASSPTTNTEAFF. The CDR3 DNA sequence: TGCGCCAGCAGTCCCACGACCAACACTGAAGCTTTCTTT.

The V call is TRBV3-1, the J call TRBJ2-7; D is perhaps TRBD1 (6 bases). The ends were cut back, 4 bases at V and 2 bases at J, with 15 bases in the middle. CDR1 is LGHDT and CDR2 is YNNKEL in the germline V gene (reference sequence). This CDR3 is 15 amino acids long. The CDR3 sequence: CASSPWGQPPYEQYF. The CDR3 bases are TGTGCCAGCAGCCCTTGGGGACAACCGCCCTACGAGCAGTACTTC.

This clonotype was detected ten times or more. The rearrangement uses TRBV30 and TRBJ1-5, with 7 bases identical to TRBD1. The CDR3 spans 15 residues. Trimming cost V 3 bases and J 4 bases; bases outside gene matches: 9. Germline V gene data show CDR1 as GTSNPN and CDR2 as SVGIG (reference sequence). The CDR3 DNA reads as TGTGCCTGGAGCCACTTCGGGACAGCTAATCAGCCCCAGCATTTT. This sequence encodes CAWSHFGTANQPQHF.

A few counts support this clonotype. The J gene is TRBJ1-6, the V gene TRBV10-3; TRBD1 matches at 12 bases. V shed 4 bases, J shed 8 bases, and the junction held 3 bases outside the gene matches. The CDR3 covers 15 residues. From germline, CDR1 is ENHRY and CDR2 SYGVKD. The DNA for the CDR3 is TGTGCCATCAGTGTTGGGACAGGGGGCGATTCACCCCTCCACTTT. This translates into CAISVGTGGDSPLHF.

The rearrangement uses TRBV24-1 and TRBJ2-3; 15 nucleotides agree with TRBD2. Germline CDR1 reads KGHDR; CDR2 reads SFDVKD. The length of the CDR3 is 17 residues. The V and J ends lost 7 bases and 1 base, in that order; junction bases with no gene match: 5. The CDR3 coding sequence is TGTGCCACCAGAGGGACTAGCGGGGGGTATGGCACAGATACGCAGTATTTT. Translated, it gives CATRGTSGGYGTDTQYF.

This clonotype was found many times. The chain uses TRBV28 and TRBJ1-1; D remains ambiguous. The CDR3 consists of 14 residues. Trimming removed 2 bases from V and 3 bases from J, with 10 bases in between. Germline-derived CDR1 and CDR2 are MDHEN and SYDVKM. CDR3 in amino acids: CASSLPQAYTEAFF. The CDR3 DNA follows: TGTGCCAGCAGTTTACCGCAGGCGTACACTGAAGCTTTCTTT.

This clonotype was found a few times. This rearrangement joins TRBV4-1 to TRBJ2-3; D remains unclear. The CDR3 extends over 15 amino acids. The germline V gene encodes CDR1 MGHRA and CDR2 YSYEKL. V was clipped by 5 bases and J by 0 bases, with 12 bases between them. This chain's CDR3 is CASSIFAPSTDTQYF. CDR3 bases: TGCGCCAGCAGCATCTTTGCGCCGAGCACAGATACGCAGTATTTT.

In this sample, this clonotype turned up many times. The chain joins TRBV9 to TRBJ1-1, with D possibly TRBD1 on 6 matching bases. Germline CDR1 SGDLS, CDR2 YYNGEE. This CDR3 comprises 14 residues. V gave up 0 bases and J gave up 11 bases, with 17 bases separating them. The chain's CDR3 is CASSVGGLGAEAFF. DNA for the CDR3: TGTGCCAGCAGCGTAGGGGGCCTGGGGGCAGAGGCTTTCTTT.

This clonotype was counted ten times or more. The chain has TRBV24-1 and TRBJ1-1, with a weak D call TRBD1 (6 bases). Trimming took 2 bases from V and 1 from J, leaving 10 bases between them. The CDR3 runs to 15 residues. Germline CDR1 KGHDR, CDR2 SFDVKD. The CDR3 here is CATSDSGAGNTEAFF. CDR3 sequence (DNA): TGTGCCACCAGTGATTCGGGGGCGGGGAACACTGAAGCTTTCTTT.